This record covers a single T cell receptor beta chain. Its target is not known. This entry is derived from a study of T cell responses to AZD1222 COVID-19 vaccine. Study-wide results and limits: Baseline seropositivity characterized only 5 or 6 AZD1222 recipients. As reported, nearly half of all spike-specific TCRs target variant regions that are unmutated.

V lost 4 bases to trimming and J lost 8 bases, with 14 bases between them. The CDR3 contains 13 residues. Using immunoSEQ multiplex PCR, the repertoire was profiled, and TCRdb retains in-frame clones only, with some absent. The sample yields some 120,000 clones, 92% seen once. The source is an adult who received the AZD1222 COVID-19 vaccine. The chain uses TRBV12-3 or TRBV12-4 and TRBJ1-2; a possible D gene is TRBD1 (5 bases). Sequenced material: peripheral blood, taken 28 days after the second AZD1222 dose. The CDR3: CASSYPGLKGYTF. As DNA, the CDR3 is TGTGCCAGCAGTTATCCGGGGCTTAAGGGCTACACCTTC.